This T cell receptor beta chain was captured in a study of blood T cells in healthy people across ages. It was around 10 milliliters of peripheral blood that were drawn from each donor. Trimming cost V 4 bases and J 1 base, with 13 bases left between them. Germline CDR1 reads PRHDT; CDR2 reads FYEKMQ (reference sequence). This CDR3 comprises 15 residues. A second roughly 6 to 11 cycle PCR used barcoded and J-beta primers. Unique molecular identifiers of 12 random nucleotides labeled each cDNA. TCRdb processed the 5' RACE reads anew with MiXCR; each CDR3 protein has one entry. The table shows hundreds of thousands of distinct CDR3 sequences, with about 30% occurring only once.

Material: blood. This chain uses TRBV13 with TRBJ1-1; no definite D call. This sequence was found in a woman older than 75 in good health. The DNA for the CDR3 is TGTGCCAGCAGCTCCACCGGTTACGGGAACACTGAAGCTTTCTTT. This encodes CASSSTGYGNTEAFF.